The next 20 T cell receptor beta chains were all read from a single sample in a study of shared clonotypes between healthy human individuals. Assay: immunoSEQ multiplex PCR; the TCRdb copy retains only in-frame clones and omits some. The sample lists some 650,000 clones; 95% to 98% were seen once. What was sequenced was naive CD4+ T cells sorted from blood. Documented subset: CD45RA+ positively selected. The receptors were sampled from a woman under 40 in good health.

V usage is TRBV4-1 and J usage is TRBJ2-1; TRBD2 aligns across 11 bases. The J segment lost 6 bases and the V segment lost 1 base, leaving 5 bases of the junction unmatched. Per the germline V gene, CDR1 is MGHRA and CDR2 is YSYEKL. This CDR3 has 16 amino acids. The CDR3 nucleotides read TGCGCCAGCAGCCAAGCCGGGACTAGCGGAATCAATGAGCAGTTCTTC. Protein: CASSQAGTSGINEQFF.

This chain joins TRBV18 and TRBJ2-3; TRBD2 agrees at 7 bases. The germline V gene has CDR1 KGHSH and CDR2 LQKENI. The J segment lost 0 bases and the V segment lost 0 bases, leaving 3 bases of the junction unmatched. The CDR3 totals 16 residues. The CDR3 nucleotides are TGTGCCAGCTCACCACCTAGCGGGCGAAGCACAGATACGCAGTATTTT. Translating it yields CASSPPSGRSTDTQYF. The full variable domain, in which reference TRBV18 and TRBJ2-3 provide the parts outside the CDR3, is NAGVMQNPRHLVRRRGQEARLRCSPMKGHSHVYWYRQLPEEGLKFMVYLQKENIIDESGMPKERFSAEFPKEGPSILRIQQVVRGDSAAYFCASSPPSGRSTDTQYFGPGTRLTVL.

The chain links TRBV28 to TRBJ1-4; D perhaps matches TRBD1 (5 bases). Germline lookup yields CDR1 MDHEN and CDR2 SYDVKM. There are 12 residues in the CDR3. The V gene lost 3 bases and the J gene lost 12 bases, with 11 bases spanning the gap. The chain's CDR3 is CASSLGVNELFF. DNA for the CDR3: TGTGCCAGCAGTTTGGGGGTAAACGAACTGTTTTTT.

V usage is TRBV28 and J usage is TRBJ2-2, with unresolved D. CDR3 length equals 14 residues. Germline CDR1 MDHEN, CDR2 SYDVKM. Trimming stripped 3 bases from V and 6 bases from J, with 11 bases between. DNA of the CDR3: TGTGCCAGCAGTTTGTCCGACCCCCCCGGGGAGCTGTTTTTT. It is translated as CASSLSDPPGELFF.

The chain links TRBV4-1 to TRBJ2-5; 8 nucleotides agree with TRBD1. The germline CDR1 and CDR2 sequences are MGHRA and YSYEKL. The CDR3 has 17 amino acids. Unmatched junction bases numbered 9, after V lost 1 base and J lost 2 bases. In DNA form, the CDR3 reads TGCGCCAGCAGCCAAGGCCTCAGGGGGCGTTTACAAGAGACCCAGTACTTC. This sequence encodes CASSQGLRGRLQETQYF.

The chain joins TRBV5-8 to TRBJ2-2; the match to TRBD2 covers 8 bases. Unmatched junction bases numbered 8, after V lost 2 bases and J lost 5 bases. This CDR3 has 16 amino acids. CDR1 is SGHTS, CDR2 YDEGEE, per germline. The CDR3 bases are TGTGCCAGCAGCTTCTCAGCGGGGGTGGTTACCGGGGAGCTGTTTTTT. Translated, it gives CASSFSAGVVTGELFF.

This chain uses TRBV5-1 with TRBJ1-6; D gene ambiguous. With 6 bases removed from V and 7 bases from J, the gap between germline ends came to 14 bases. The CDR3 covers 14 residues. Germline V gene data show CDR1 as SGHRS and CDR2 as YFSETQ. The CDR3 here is CASKPGELNSPLHF. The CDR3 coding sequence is TGCGCCAGCAAACCGGGAGAGCTAAATTCACCCCTCCACTTT.

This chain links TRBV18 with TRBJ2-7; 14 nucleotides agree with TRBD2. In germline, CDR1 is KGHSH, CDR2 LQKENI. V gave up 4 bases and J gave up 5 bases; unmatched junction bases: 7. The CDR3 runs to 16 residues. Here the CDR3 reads CASSLMTSGRVNEQYF. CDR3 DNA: TGTGCCAGCTCACTCATGACTAGCGGGAGGGTCAACGAGCAGTACTTC.

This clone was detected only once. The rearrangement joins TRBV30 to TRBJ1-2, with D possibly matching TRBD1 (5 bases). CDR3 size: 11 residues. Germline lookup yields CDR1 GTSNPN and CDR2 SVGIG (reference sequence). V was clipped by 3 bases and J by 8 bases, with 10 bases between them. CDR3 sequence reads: CAWSLGEGYTF. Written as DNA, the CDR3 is TGTGCCTGGAGCTTGGGGGAGGGCTACACCTTC.

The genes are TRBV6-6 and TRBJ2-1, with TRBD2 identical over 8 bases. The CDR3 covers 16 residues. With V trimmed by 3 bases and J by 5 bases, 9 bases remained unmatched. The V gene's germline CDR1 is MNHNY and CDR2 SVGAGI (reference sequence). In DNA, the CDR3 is TGTGCCAGCAGTTATTGGTCGGGAGGGGGGGACAATGAGCAGTTCTTC. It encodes CASSYWSGGGDNEQFF.

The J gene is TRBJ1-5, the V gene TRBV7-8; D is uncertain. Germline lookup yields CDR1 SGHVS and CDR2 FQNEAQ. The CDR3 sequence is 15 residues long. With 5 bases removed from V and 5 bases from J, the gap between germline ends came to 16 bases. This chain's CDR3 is CASSVYDLRHQPQHF. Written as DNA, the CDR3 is TGTGCCAGCAGCGTCTACGACTTAAGGCATCAGCCCCAGCATTTT.

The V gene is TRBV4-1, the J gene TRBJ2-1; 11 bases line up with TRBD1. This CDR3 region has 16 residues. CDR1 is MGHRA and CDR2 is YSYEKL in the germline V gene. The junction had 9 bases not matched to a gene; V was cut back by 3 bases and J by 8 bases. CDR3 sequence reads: CASSQERTGGRYEQFF. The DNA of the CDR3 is TGCGCCAGCAGCCAGGAAAGGACAGGGGGCCGCTATGAGCAGTTCTTC.

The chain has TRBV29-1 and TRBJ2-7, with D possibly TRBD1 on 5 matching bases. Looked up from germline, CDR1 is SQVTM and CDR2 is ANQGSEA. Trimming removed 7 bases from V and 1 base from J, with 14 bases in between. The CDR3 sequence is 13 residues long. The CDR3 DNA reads TGCAGCGGGACCAGGGTAGGGTCCTACGAGCAGTACTTC. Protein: CSGTRVGSYEQYF.

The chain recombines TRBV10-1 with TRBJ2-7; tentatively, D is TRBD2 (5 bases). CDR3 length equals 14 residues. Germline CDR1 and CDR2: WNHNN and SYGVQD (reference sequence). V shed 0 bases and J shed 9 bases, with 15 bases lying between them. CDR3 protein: CASSESPADTRQYF. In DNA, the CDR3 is TGCGCCAGCAGTGAGTCACCAGCGGATACGAGGCAGTACTTC.

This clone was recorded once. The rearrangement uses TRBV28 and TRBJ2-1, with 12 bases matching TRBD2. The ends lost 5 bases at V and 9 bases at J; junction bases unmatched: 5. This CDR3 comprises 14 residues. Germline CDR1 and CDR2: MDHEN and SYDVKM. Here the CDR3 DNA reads TGTGCCAGCAGTCAGACTAGCGGGAGCGGTGAGCAGTTCTTC. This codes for CASSQTSGSGEQFF.

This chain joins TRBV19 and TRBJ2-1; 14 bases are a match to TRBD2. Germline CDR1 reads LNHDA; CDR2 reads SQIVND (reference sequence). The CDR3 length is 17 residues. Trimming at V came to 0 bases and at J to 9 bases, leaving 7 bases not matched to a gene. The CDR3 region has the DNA TGTGCCAGTAGTATAGACCCGGGACTAGCGGGAGAAAGTGAGCAGTTCTTC. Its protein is CASSIDPGLAGESEQFF.

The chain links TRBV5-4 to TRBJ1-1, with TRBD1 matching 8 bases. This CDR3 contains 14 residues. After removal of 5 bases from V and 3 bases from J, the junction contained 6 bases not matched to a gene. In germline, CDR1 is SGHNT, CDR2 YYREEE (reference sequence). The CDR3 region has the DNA TGTGCCAGCAGTCGACAGGGGTGGGACACTGAAGCTTTCTTT. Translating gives CASSRQGWDTEAFF. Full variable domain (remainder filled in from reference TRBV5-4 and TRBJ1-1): ETGVTQSPTHLIKTRGQQVTLRCSSQSGHNTVSWYQQALGQGPQFIFQYYREEENGRGNFPPRFSGLQFPNYSSELNVNALELDDSALYLCASSRQGWDTEAFFGQGTRLTVV.

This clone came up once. CDR3 amino acids: CAISESFLDPTDTQYF. CDR3 nucleotides: TGTGCCATCAGTGAGTCGTTCTTGGACCCTACAGATACGCAGTATTTT. V and J are TRBV10-3 and TRBJ2-3; unclear D gene. V lost 0 bases and J lost 3, with 13 bases in between. CDR3 size: 16 residues. In germline, CDR1 is ENHRY, CDR2 SYGVKD.

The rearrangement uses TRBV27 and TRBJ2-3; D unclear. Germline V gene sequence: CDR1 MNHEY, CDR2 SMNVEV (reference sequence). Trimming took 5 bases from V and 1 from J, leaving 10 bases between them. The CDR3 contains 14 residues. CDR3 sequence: CASSLPGGTDTQYF. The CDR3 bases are TGTGCCAGCAGTCTCCCCGGTGGCACAGATACGCAGTATTTT.

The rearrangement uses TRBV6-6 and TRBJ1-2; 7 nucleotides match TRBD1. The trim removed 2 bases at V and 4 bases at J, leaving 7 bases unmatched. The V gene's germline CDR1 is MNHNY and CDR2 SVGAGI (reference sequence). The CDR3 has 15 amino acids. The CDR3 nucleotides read TGTGCCAGCAGTTACGGACAGGAGGGCTTCTATGGCTACACCTTC. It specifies CASSYGQEGFYGYTF.